Listed below are T cell receptor beta chains from one sample, sequenced in a study of T-cell memory formation after mild COVID-19. TCRdb analysed the 5' RACE reads with MiXCR anew, one entry per CDR3 protein. The sample consists of around 410,000 distinct CDR3 sequences, more than 20% of them appearing once. What was sequenced was PBMCs or a T cell subset sorted from them (not recorded which). All receptors derive from an adult woman who had mild COVID-19 (a few samples of this study predate the infection). Cell type and time point are not known. Both conserved end residues are part of each CDR3. D genes are given only for firm matches. Part of the rows lack a size; the others show once, few, many or a class for expanded clones.

cdr3_aa cdr3_nt v_call clone_size d_call j_call
CATSDSLKTQYF TGTGCCACCAGTGATTCCCTTAAGACCCAGTACTTC TRBV24-1 - - TRBJ2-5
CAWSTGTSGGEQFF TGTGCCTGGAGTACCGGGACTAGCGGTGGTGAGCAGTTCTTC TRBV30 few TRBD2 TRBJ2-1
CASSLGSGPNTEAFF TGTGCCAGCAGCTTAGGGTCGGGGCCGAACACTGAAGCTTTCTTT TRBV7-9 few - TRBJ1-1
CATSDSGLAKSYEQYF TGTGCCACCAGTGATTCGGGACTAGCGAAATCCTACGAGCAGTACTTC TRBV24-1 many TRBD2 TRBJ2-7
CASSQVSGGYMTF TGCGCCAGCAGCCAAGTTTCCGGGGGCTACATGACTTTC TRBV4-1 - - TRBJ2-6
CASPAFREQYF TGCGCCAGCCCGGCTTTTCGCGAGCAGTACTTC TRBV5-1 few - TRBJ2-7
CASSLGRGSHLYNEQFF TGTGCCAGCAGCTTGGGGCGGGGGTCCCACCTCTACAATGAGCAGTTCTTC TRBV11-2 - TRBD2 TRBJ2-1
CASNTPETDLTEAFF TGTGCCAGCAACACCCCTGAGACAGACCTCACTGAAGCTTTCTTT TRBV12-3/TRBV12-4 - - TRBJ1-1
CASSASGGAGETQYF TGTGCCAGCAGCGCAAGCGGGGGGGCGGGAGAGACCCAGTACTTC TRBV9 many TRBD2 TRBJ2-5
CASRDRDIAYEQYF TGTGCCAGCAGAGACCGGGACATTGCCTACGAGCAGTACTTC TRBV6-2/TRBV6-3 few - TRBJ2-7
CASSIGQLAGDTGELFF TGTGCCAGCAGCATCGGCCAACTAGCGGGCGACACCGGGGAGCTGTTTTTT TRBV28 - TRBD2 TRBJ2-2
CSARTGAQETQYF TGCAGTGCCCGGACAGGGGCCCAAGAGACCCAGTACTTC TRBV20-1 - TRBD1 TRBJ2-5
CASSPSGGQGGGYTF TGTGCCAGCTCACCGAGTGGTGGACAGGGCGGAGGCTACACCTTC TRBV18 - TRBD1 TRBJ1-2
CAHGGQNTEAFF TGTGCTCACGGAGGACAGAACACTGAAGCTTTCTTT TRBV6-2/TRBV6-3 - - TRBJ1-1
CASSQWGPMNTEAFF TGCGCCAGCAGCCAGTGGGGTCCTATGAACACTGAAGCTTTCTTT TRBV5-1 many - TRBJ1-1
CASSQVATDPSDTQYF TGCGCCAGCAGCCAAGTTGCGACAGATCCATCAGATACGCAGTATTTT TRBV4-3 - - TRBJ2-3
CASSPETVYNEQFF TGTGCCAGCTCCCCAGAGACGGTCTACAATGAGCAGTTCTTC TRBV18 - - TRBJ2-1
CASSYGGETEAFF TGTGCCAGCAGTTACGGGGGTGAGACTGAAGCTTTCTTT TRBV6-5 few - TRBJ1-1
CASSPQTGGWNEQYF TGTGCCAGCAGTCCCCAGACAGGGGGTTGGAACGAGCAGTACTTC TRBV12-3/TRBV12-4 - TRBD1 TRBJ2-7
CASSPDRVDGYTF TGTGCCAGCAGTCCAGACAGGGTAGACGGCTACACCTTC TRBV6-6 - TRBD1 TRBJ1-2
CASSQSSGIQYF TGTGCCAGCAGCCAATCGAGCGGAATTCAGTACTTC TRBV16 many - TRBJ2-4
CASSVRGGETQYF TGTGCCAGCAGCGTAAGAGGGGGCGAGACCCAGTACTTC TRBV9 few TRBD1 TRBJ2-5
CASSQDGFLATNTEAFF TGTGCCAGCAGCCAAGATGGGTTTCTGGCAACGAACACTGAAGCTTTCTTT TRBV4-2 few - TRBJ1-1
CASSQEGGTSFDTQYF TGTGCCAGCAGCCAAGAGGGGGGGACTAGCTTCGATACGCAGTATTTT TRBV4-2 - TRBD2 TRBJ2-3
CASSLASQGAGANVLTF TGTGCCAGCAGCTTAGCCTCACAGGGGGCTGGGGCCAACGTCCTGACTTTC TRBV7-9 few TRBD1 TRBJ2-6
CAWRDSEAFF TGTGCCTGGCGGGACAGTGAAGCTTTCTTT TRBV30 - TRBD1 TRBJ1-1